Below, 28 T cell receptor beta chains from the same sample are listed, as sequenced in a study of blood T cell repertoires in COVID-19. The data were produced by immunoSEQ multiplex PCR, yet TCRdb's version contains in-frame clones alone and is incomplete. The data contain 52,000 or so clones, 85% of them singletons. Sequencing used peripheral blood. The receptors shown here come from a human donor in a cohort sampled during active COVID-19.

The chain couples TRBV3-1 (or the pseudogene TRBV3-2) to TRBJ2-5; TRBD2 might be the D (6 bases). The germline CDR1 and CDR2 sequences are LGHDT and YNNKEL (reference sequence). Trimming pared 4 bases from V and 5 bases from J, leaving 14 bases between. CDR3 length equals 14 residues. In nucleotides, the CDR3 is TGTGCCAGCAGCCTGTACGGGAGTAGTGAGACCCAGTACTTC. It yields the protein CASSLYGSSETQYF.

The chain couples TRBV6-6 to TRBJ2-2; TRBD1 is a possible D gene (6 bases). This CDR3 contains 16 residues. V was clipped by 3 bases and J by 0 bases, with 11 bases between them. Germline V gene lookup returns CDR1 MNHNY and CDR2 SVGAGI (reference sequence). CDR3 residues: CASSYRTATNTGELFF. In DNA form, the CDR3 reads TGTGCCAGCAGTTATCGGACAGCTACGAACACCGGGGAGCTGTTTTTT.

V gene TRBV19 combines with J gene TRBJ1-2; D call uncertain. The CDR3 covers 16 residues. Germline CDR1 reads LNHDA; CDR2 reads SQIVND (reference sequence). V lost 3 bases and J lost 0, with 14 bases in between. The DNA of the CDR3 is TGTGCCAGTAGTATTAACAGCGGGAACTCTAACTATGGCTACACCTTC. Its translation is CASSINSGNSNYGYTF.

V and J are TRBV15 and TRBJ2-3, with TRBD2 matching 14 bases. Germline V gives CDR1 LNHNV, CDR2 YYDKDF (reference sequence). The junction had 5 bases not matched to a gene; V was cut back by 1 base and J by 5 bases. This CDR3 is built from 17 residues. CDR3 region: CATSRVGTSGRVDTQYF. CDR3 DNA: TGTGCCACCAGCAGAGTCGGGACTAGCGGGAGAGTAGATACGCAGTATTTT.

The chain combines TRBV6-5 with TRBJ2-7, with 12 positions matching TRBD1. There are 15 residues in the CDR3. The germline CDR1 and CDR2 sequences are MNHEY and SVGAGI. V lost 4 bases and J lost 7; bases outside the gene matches: 8. The CDR3 coding sequence is TGTGCCAGCAGTTCCCCGGGACAGGGGGCATCAGAGCAGTACTTC. Its protein is CASSSPGQGASEQYF.

The V gene is TRBV7-2, the J gene TRBJ1-6, with 11 bases identical to TRBD1. V shed 4 bases and J 10 bases; nucleotides not matched to a gene: 15. The CDR3 extends over 18 amino acids. CDR1 SGHTA and CDR2 FQGNSA come from the germline V gene. In DNA form, the CDR3 reads TGTGCCAGCAGCTCAAGAAGGACCGAGGACAGGGGGCGATCACCCCTCCACTTT. Translating gives CASSSRRTEDRGRSPLHF.

The rearrangement links TRBV29-1 to TRBJ2-2, with D tentatively TRBD2 (7 bases). The CDR3 spans 16 residues. V shed 2 bases and J shed 1 base, with 14 bases lying between them. The germline V gene has CDR1 SQVTM and CDR2 ANQGSEA. Here the CDR3 DNA reads TGCAGCGTTGAAAACGGAGCGGGACAGAACACCGGGGAGCTGTTTTTT. It translates to CSVENGAGQNTGELFF.

The rearrangement links TRBV28 to TRBJ2-7, with D possibly TRBD1 on 5 matching bases. Trimming stripped 6 bases from V and 5 bases from J, with 8 bases between. CDR1 is MDHEN and CDR2 is SYDVKM in the germline V gene. The CDR3 contains 11 residues. CDR3 amino acids: CASRQGDEQYF. Here the CDR3 DNA reads TGTGCCAGCAGGCAGGGTGACGAGCAGTACTTC.

This clone was picked up a small number of times. This chain connects TRBV19 to TRBJ1-5; unclear D gene. V was shortened by 3 bases and J by 4 bases, with 7 bases between the two germline ends. CDR1 LNHDA and CDR2 SQIVND come from the germline V gene (reference sequence). This CDR3 comprises 13 residues. In DNA form, the CDR3 reads TGTGCCAGTAGTATCGAGCGGAATCAGCCCCAGCATTTT. Protein: CASSIERNQPQHF. The full variable domain, rest sourced from reference TRBV19 and TRBJ1-5, is DGGITQSPKYLFRKEGQNVTLSCEQNLNHDAMYWYRQDPGQGLRLIYYSQIVNDFQKGDIAEGYSVSREKKESFPLTVTSAQKNPTAFYLCASSIERNQPQHFGDGTRLSIL.

V gene TRBV11-2 combines with J gene TRBJ2-7; the match to TRBD1 covers 9 bases. The CDR3 totals 14 residues. Germline values: CDR1 SGHAT, CDR2 FQNNGV. Trimming took 5 bases from V and 7 from J; bases not matched to a gene: 9. CDR3 in DNA: TGTGCCAGCAGCGCCCGGACAGGGGTTTTGGAGCAGTACTTC. Protein sequence: CASSARTGVLEQYF.

The genes are TRBV4-2 and TRBJ1-4; the match to TRBD1 covers 11 bases. The CDR3 loop spans 17 amino acids. Germline trimming cut 4 bases from V and 2 bases from J; bases unmatched to any gene: 6. Germline CDR1 and CDR2: LGHNA and YNFKEQ. The CDR3 protein is CASSPGTGGGTNEKLFF. The CDR3 DNA follows: TGTGCCAGCAGCCCCGGGACAGGGGGGGGGACTAATGAAAAACTGTTTTTT.

The chain links TRBV6-2 or TRBV6-3 to TRBJ2-5; D uncertain. CDR3 length: 11 residues. The V end was cut by 3 bases, the J end by 5 bases, with 4 bases between. CDR1 is MNHEY and CDR2 is SVGEGT in the germline V gene. The CDR3 loop is CASSYEETQYF. DNA of the CDR3: TGTGCCAGCAGTTATGAGGAGACCCAGTACTTC.

The chain carries TRBV5-5 and TRBJ2-1, with 11 bases fitting TRBD2. Unmatched junction bases numbered 3, after V lost 4 bases and J lost 6 bases. CDR1 SGHKS and CDR2 YYEKEE come from the germline V gene (reference sequence). This CDR3 region has 14 residues. The CDR3 region has the DNA TGTGCCAGCAGCCCGGGACTAGCGGCCAATGAGCAGTTCTTC. Translation: CASSPGLAANEQFF.

V is TRBV6-2 or TRBV6-3 and J is TRBJ2-7; 8 bases are shared with TRBD2. Looked up from germline, CDR1 is MNHEY and CDR2 is SVGEGT. J lost 7 bases, V lost 0 bases, and 8 bases had no gene match. The length of the CDR3 is 15 residues. The CDR3, as DNA: TGTGCCAGCAGTTACTCGCGGGAGGTACCTACGGAGCAGTACTTC. Amino acid sequence: CASSYSREVPTEQYF.

This clone is a singleton in its sample. The chain has TRBV27 and TRBJ1-2; D not resolved. V was shortened by 4 bases and J by 1 base, with 19 bases between the two germline ends. This CDR3 comprises 17 residues. Germline CDR1 reads MNHEY; CDR2 reads SMNVEV (reference sequence). The CDR3 nucleotides are TGTGCCAGCAGTTCAGACCCGCGGTTCCCTAATAACTATGGCTACACCTTC. This gives the protein CASSSDPRFPNNYGYTF.

The chain has TRBV4-1 and TRBJ2-5; D gene uncertain. V lost 2 bases, J lost 4 bases, and 5 bases lay in between. The germline V gene has CDR1 MGHRA and CDR2 YSYEKL. The CDR3 has 12 amino acids. CDR3 coding DNA: TGCGCCAGCAGCCAACCGCGAGAGACCCAGTACTTC. Translation: CASSQPRETQYF.

The rearrangement joins TRBV14 to TRBJ2-2, with 8 bases that match TRBD1. Trimming took 5 bases from V and 2 from J; bases not matched to a gene: 4. The CDR3 runs to 15 residues. CDR1 and CDR2 (germline): SGHDN, FVKESK. For the CDR3, the DNA is TGTGCCAGCAGCTTGGACAGGGCCAACACCGGGGAGCTGTTTTTT. This codes for CASSLDRANTGELFF.

This sequence joins TRBV5-8 and TRBJ2-5, with 10 bases matching TRBD1. Germline V gives CDR1 SGHTS, CDR2 YDEGEE. The junction had 7 bases not matched to a gene; V was cut back by 4 bases and J by 4 bases. The CDR3 consists of 15 residues. The CDR3 sequence is CASSTGQGERETQYF. The CDR3 nucleotides read TGTGCCAGCAGCACAGGACAGGGGGAAAGAGAGACCCAGTACTTC.

This clone has only a few counts. The rearrangement links TRBV27 to TRBJ2-7; no definite D call. Germline V gives CDR1 MNHEY, CDR2 SMNVEV (reference sequence). Trimming took off 2 bases at V and 4 bases at J, with 12 bases between the two ends. The CDR3 runs to 14 residues. The CDR3 bases are TGTGCCAGCAGTTTAGGAGCTAGGCTATACGAGCAGTACTTC. Residues: CASSLGARLYEQYF.

This clone was observed a single time. The J gene is TRBJ2-5, the V gene TRBV27; possibly TRBD2 for D (5 bases). Germline V gene data show CDR1 as MNHEY and CDR2 as SMNVEV (reference sequence). Deletions cut 3 bases from V and 2 bases from J, with 13 bases between. This CDR3 region has 15 residues. Written as DNA, the CDR3 is TGTGCCAGCAGTTTCATCGGGGAAGGGCAAGAGACCCAGTACTTC. Protein product: CASSFIGEGQETQYF.

The chain uses TRBV20-1 and TRBJ1-2; 11 bases map to TRBD1. CDR1 is DFQATT and CDR2 is SNEGSKA in the germline V gene (reference sequence). The CDR3 runs to 15 residues. Germline trimming cut 3 bases from V and 4 bases from J; bases unmatched to any gene: 7. CDR3 nucleotides: TGCAGTGCTAGTCAACCGGGACAGGGGGGCTATGGCTACACCTTC. Its protein product is CSASQPGQGGYGYTF.

The CDR3, as DNA: TGTGCCAGCAGTTCCGGGACAGTCGTGTCACCCCTCCACTTT. This codes for CASSSGTVVSPLHF. V usage is TRBV28 and J usage is TRBJ1-6, with 7 bases lining up with TRBD1. The germline CDR1 and CDR2 sequences are MDHEN and SYDVKM. Trimming at V came to 4 bases and at J to 10 bases, leaving 7 bases not matched to a gene. The CDR3 runs to 14 residues.

J is TRBJ2-7 and V is TRBV9; 7 nucleotides match TRBD2. Trimming cost V 0 bases and J 6 bases; bases outside gene matches: 9. This CDR3 comprises 15 residues. Germline CDR1 and CDR2: SGDLS and YYNGEE. In DNA form, the CDR3 reads TGTGCCAGCAGCGTAGCCCCGGGGGGAGCTGGCGAGCAGTACTTC. It codes for CASSVAPGGAGEQYF.

The chain combines TRBV5-1 with TRBJ1-1; unclear D gene. With 0 bases removed from V and 1 base from J, the gap between germline ends came to 10 bases. Germline V gives CDR1 SGHRS, CDR2 YFSETQ. The length of the CDR3 is 15 residues. Here the CDR3 reads CASSLARHTNTEAFF. CDR3 in DNA: TGCGCCAGCAGCTTGGCGAGACATACGAACACTGAAGCTTTCTTT.

The gene calls are TRBV5-4 and TRBJ2-5, with D uncertain. The CDR3 extends over 16 amino acids. Germline CDR1 SGHNT, CDR2 YYREEE (reference sequence). V lost 0 bases and J lost 5, with 17 bases in between. CDR3 loop: CASSLAGSTDGETQYF. The CDR3 DNA reads TGTGCCAGCAGCTTGGCGGGTAGCACTGACGGGGAGACCCAGTACTTC.

This clone has just one count. DNA of the CDR3: TGCGCCAGCAGCTTTGGGCTGAGCGAGACCCAGTACTTC. It yields the protein CASSFGLSETQYF. The chain uses TRBV5-1 and TRBJ2-5, with no clear D. Germline V gives CDR1 SGHRS, CDR2 YFSETQ. The CDR3 loop spans 13 amino acids. V lost 2 bases and J 5 bases, leaving 10 bases between the germline ends.

The chain uses TRBV19 and TRBJ2-2; possible D gene TRBD2, 6 bases. Germline V gene lookup returns CDR1 LNHDA and CDR2 SQIVND (reference sequence). The CDR3 loop spans 14 amino acids. V gave up 8 bases and J gave up 1 base, with 11 bases separating them. In DNA form, the CDR3 reads TGTGCCAGTCTCGAGGGAGGGAACACCGGGGAGCTGTTTTTT. The encoded protein is CASLEGGNTGELFF.

About this clone itself: Compared with germline, one end of the junction differs, possibly owing to a read error. V gene TRBV7-7 combines with J gene TRBJ2-1; 8 nucleotides align to TRBD2. Per germline, CDR1 SSHAT and CDR2 FNYEAQ (reference sequence). CDR3 length equals 14 residues. The CDR3 DNA reads TGTGCTAGCAGTCGAGGACTAGCAAGCGATGAGCAGTTCTTC. This gives the protein CASSRGLASDEQFF.